Reported below is one T cell receptor beta chain. Its cognate antigen is unknown. This record comes from a study of radiotherapy plus CTLA-4 blockade in lung cancer. Study results and caveats: Expansion in blood of tumor-derived TCR clones was seen after radiotherapy plus ipilimumab.

Produced via immunoSEQ multiplex PCR; TCRdb's table is partial and in-frame only. Of 83,000 or so clones listed, less than 90% are singletons. The clonotype comes from a human donor with non-small cell lung cancer who had stable disease on radiotherapy plus ipilimumab. The material sequenced was peripheral blood, taken from a patient treated with radiotherapy plus ipilimumab.

CDR3 sequence (DNA): TGTGCCAGCAGCGTATCGGAGTGGGATCGAAACACCATATATTTT. This translates into CASSVSEWDRNTIYF. This chain uses TRBV9 with TRBJ1-3; D unclear. The CDR3 totals 15 residues. Germline CDR1 and CDR2: SGDLS and YYNGEE. V lost 1 base to trimming and J lost 5 bases, with 13 bases between them. Together with reference TRBV9 and TRBJ1-3, the CDR3 gives the full variable domain: DSGVTQTPKHLITATGQRVTLRCSPRSGDLSVYWYQQSLDQGLQFLIQYYNGEERAKGNILERFSAQQFPDLHSELNLSSLELGDSALYFCASSVSEWDRNTIYFGEGSWLTVV.